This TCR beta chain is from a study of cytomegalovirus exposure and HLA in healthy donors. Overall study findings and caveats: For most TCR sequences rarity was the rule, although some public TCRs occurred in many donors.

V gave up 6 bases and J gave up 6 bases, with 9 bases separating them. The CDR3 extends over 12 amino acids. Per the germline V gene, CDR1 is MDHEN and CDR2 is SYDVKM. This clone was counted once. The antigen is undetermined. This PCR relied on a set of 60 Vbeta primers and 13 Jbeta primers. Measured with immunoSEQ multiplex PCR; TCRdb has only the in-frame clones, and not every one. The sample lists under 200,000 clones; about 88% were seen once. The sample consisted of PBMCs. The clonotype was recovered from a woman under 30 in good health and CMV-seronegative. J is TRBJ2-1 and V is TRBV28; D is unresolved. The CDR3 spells CASSQARNEQFF. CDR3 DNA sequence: TGTGCCAGCAGCCAAGCACGCAATGAGCAGTTCTTC.